This TCR beta chain was recovered during a study of regulatory T cells in long-lasting Graves disease. TCR beta libraries were built with iRepertoire HTBI primers and Arm-PCR of CDR3 regions. TCRdb re-analysed the multiplex PCR reads in MiXCR, keeping a single row per CDR3 protein. The sample consists of 510,000 or so distinct CDR3 sequences, around 12% of them appearing once. This clonotype was counted between two and nine times. CDR1 and CDR2 from the germline V gene are SGHRS and YFSETQ. The length of the CDR3 is 15 residues. J was trimmed by 5 bases and V by 5 bases; bases with no gene match: 9. Described time point: newly diagnosed GD, antithyroid drugs for less than 3 months. PBMC-derived RNA was used for the TCR library. Another study also made use of these data, one on T cells in Graves' hyperthyroidism and ophthalmopathy.

The chain joins TRBV5-1 to TRBJ2-3; 9 bases match TRBD2. The origin of this receptor is a woman in her twenties or thirties with Graves disease. The sample in question was peripheral blood mononuclear cells (PBMCs), obtained at new diagnosis, from a patient treated with antithyroid drugs. The CDR3 DNA is TGCGCCAGCAGAGCCGCGGGAGGGCCCGGAGATACGCAGTATTTT. Its protein is CASRAAGGPGDTQYF.